This T cell receptor beta chain was observed in a study of T-cell reconstitution after alpha-beta-depleted transplantation in children. This clonotype has a handful of counts. Its cognate antigen is unknown. This sample's TCRbeta library carried unique molecular identifier barcodes. TCRdb re-derived calls from the PCR reads in MiXCR, one entry per CDR3 protein. The sample includes fewer than 750,000 distinct CDR3 sequences, approximately 30% of them seen just once. Findings of the study overall: Expanded clones from the graft, numbering several hundred, reportedly supplied alpha-beta T cells about two months after transplant.

Trimming cost V 0 bases and J 4 bases, with 5 bases left between them. The germline V gene has CDR1 MNHEY and CDR2 SMNVEV (reference sequence). This CDR3 contains 13 residues. This receptor was obtained from a boy less than two years old with Wiskott-Aldrich syndrome, due to receive a stem cell transplant. V gene TRBV27 combines with J gene TRBJ2-3; no firm D call. The sequencing used PBMCs, collected before TCRalphabeta/CD19-depleted stem cell transplant. The CDR3 spells CASSLSMADTQYF. The CDR3 DNA is TGTGCCAGCAGTTTATCGATGGCAGATACGCAGTATTTT.